The 25 T cell receptor beta chains in this list originate from one sample, sequenced in a study of shared clonotypes between healthy human individuals. The data were produced by immunoSEQ multiplex PCR, yet TCRdb's version contains in-frame clones alone and is incomplete. The table lists 2,500,000 or so clones, around nine tenths of them singletons, with about 0.13% in the top ten. The sample was naive CD4+ T cells sorted from blood. Subset specified: CD45RA+ positively selected. The source is a man aged 18 to 29 in good health.

V gene TRBV10-3 combines with J gene TRBJ2-7, with a possible D match to TRBD1 (6 bases). V was pared by 9 bases and J by 0 bases, with 12 bases between. This CDR3 is built from 13 residues. Germline V gene data show CDR1 as ENHRY and CDR2 as SYGVKD. The CDR3 nucleotides are TGTGCCATTAGACAGGAAAGCTCCTACGAGCAGTACTTC. Its translation is CAIRQESSYEQYF.

The V and J genes are TRBV2 and TRBJ1-1; D not resolved. CDR1 SNHLY and CDR2 FYNNEI come from the germline V gene. The CDR3 totals 13 residues. V lost 4 bases and J 0 bases, leaving 6 bases between the germline ends. The CDR3 sequence is CASSGTMNTEAFF. The CDR3 bases are TGTGCCAGCAGTGGGACGATGAACACTGAAGCTTTCTTT. Based on the CDR3 plus reference TRBV2 and TRBJ1-1, the full variable domain is EPEVTQTPSHQVTQMGQEVILRCVPISNHLYFYWYRQILGQKVEFLVSFYNNEISEKSEIFDDQFSVERPDGSNFTLKIRSTKLEDSAMYFCASSGTMNTEAFFGQGTRLTVV.

The chain uses TRBV2 and TRBJ1-4, with 8 bases aligning to TRBD1. V lost 5 bases, J lost 8 bases, and 4 bases stayed unmatched. The CDR3 extends over 13 amino acids. Per germline, CDR1 SNHLY and CDR2 FYNNEI. The CDR3 region is CASSKGQVEKLFF. CDR3 coding DNA: TGTGCCAGCAGTAAGGGACAGGTCGAAAAACTGTTTTTT.

The chain has TRBV6-5 and TRBJ2-6, with D perhaps TRBD1 (5 bases). Trimming stripped 1 base from V and 4 bases from J, with 8 bases between. This CDR3 has 15 amino acids. Germline assignment: CDR1 MNHEY and CDR2 SVGAGI. The chain's CDR3 is CASSYWWGGANVLTF. As DNA, the CDR3 is TGTGCCAGCAGTTACTGGTGGGGCGGGGCCAACGTCCTGACTTTC.

This clone has more than one count but fewer than ten. V is TRBV27 and J is TRBJ1-6; maybe TRBD1 (5 bases). V dropped 6 bases and J dropped 5 bases, with 11 bases sitting between them. CDR1 and CDR2 (germline): MNHEY, SMNVEV (reference sequence). The CDR3 is 14 residues long. CDR3 protein: CASRATVNNSPLHF. CDR3 sequence (DNA): TGTGCCAGCAGGGCGACAGTCAATAATTCACCCCTCCACTTT.

J is TRBJ2-7 and V is TRBV10-3, with a possible D match to TRBD1 (6 bases). V was shortened by 10 bases and J by 3 bases, with 13 bases between the two germline ends. Germline values: CDR1 ENHRY, CDR2 SYGVKD. This CDR3 is built from 12 residues. The CDR3 reads CATGDKDYEQYF. The CDR3 coding sequence is TGTGCCACCGGGGACAAAGACTACGAGCAGTACTTC.

Remarks on this clone: The sample contains more than one DNA sequence encoding this CDR3. The rearrangement links TRBV18 to TRBJ2-3; TRBD1 might be the D (5 bases). Trimming took 3 bases from V and 2 from J, leaving 9 bases between them. The CDR3 loop spans 14 amino acids. Germline V gene lookup returns CDR1 KGHSH and CDR2 LQKENI. As DNA, the CDR3 is TGTGCCAGCTCACCCCCAGGGAACACAGATACGCAGTATTTT. Protein sequence: CASSPPGNTDTQYF.

The CDR3 DNA reads as TGTGCCAGCAAGGGGGGCTCCTACGAGCAGTACTTC. This translates into CASKGGSYEQYF. V and J are TRBV2 and TRBJ2-7; D assignment may be TRBD1 or TRBD2 (6 bases each). This CDR3 region has 12 residues. The germline CDR1 and CDR2 sequences are SNHLY and FYNNEI. Trimming stripped 7 bases from V and 0 bases from J, with 7 bases between.

The chain carries TRBV7-2 and TRBJ1-2, with TRBD1 identical over 8 bases. The V and J ends lost 4 bases and 5 bases, in that order; junction bases with no gene match: 9. Germline V gene data show CDR1 as SGHTA and CDR2 as FQGNSA. This CDR3 contains 15 residues. CDR3 protein: CASSSQTGVVYGYTF. In DNA, the CDR3 is TGTGCCAGCAGCTCTCAGACAGGGGTTGTTTATGGCTACACCTTC.

Note on this clone: Other DNA sequences from this sample encode an identical CDR3 as well. The gene calls are TRBV5-4 and TRBJ2-2; D uncertain. The CDR3 is 12 amino acids. The ends were cut back, 4 bases at V and 5 bases at J, with 6 bases in the middle. Germline CDR1 SGHNT, CDR2 YYREEE (reference sequence). In DNA form, the CDR3 reads TGTGCCAGCAGCCCTTATACCGGGGAGCTGTTTTTT. This translates into CASSPYTGELFF.

This clone turned up a few times. Other DNA sequences of this sample code for an identical CDR3. J is TRBJ1-1 and V is TRBV10-3; D is ambiguous. The length of the CDR3 is 12 residues. Trimming shortened V by 3 bases and J by 5 bases, and 7 bases separated the two germline ends. Germline CDR1 is ENHRY and CDR2 is SYGVKD. The CDR3 loop reads CAISDVGTEAFF. Written as DNA, the CDR3 is TGTGCCATCAGTGATGTGGGAACTGAAGCTTTCTTT.

V gene TRBV4-3 combines with J gene TRBJ2-2, with a weak D call TRBD1 (5 bases). Deletions cut 0 bases from V and 4 bases from J, with 6 bases between. The CDR3 extends over 14 amino acids. Looked up from germline, CDR1 is LGHNA and CDR2 is YSLEER. The CDR3 region is CASSQDQGTGELFF. DNA for the CDR3: TGCGCCAGCAGCCAAGATCAGGGCACCGGGGAGCTGTTTTTT.

This rearrangement joins TRBV25-1 to TRBJ1-3, with 9 positions matching TRBD1. This CDR3 region has 14 residues. Germline V gene lookup returns CDR1 MGHDK and CDR2 SYGVNS. V trimming: 6 bases; J trimming: 3 bases; junction bases outside the gene matches: 3. CDR3 sequence (DNA): TGTGCCAGCAGGGGACAGGGAATTGGAAACACCATATATTTT. Translating gives CASRGQGIGNTIYF. The full variable domain, completed using reference TRBV25-1 and TRBJ1-3, is EADIYQTPRYLVIGTGKKITLECSQTMGHDKMYWYQQDPGMELHLIHYSYGVNSTEKGDLSSESTVSRIRTEHFPLTLESARPSHTSQYLCASRGQGIGNTIYFGEGSWLTVV.

Details on this clone: Other DNA sequences in the same sample also yield this CDR3. This sequence joins TRBV5-1 and TRBJ2-5; D uncertain. Trimming pared 2 bases from V and 5 bases from J, leaving 7 bases between. This CDR3 is 12 amino acids long. Looked up from germline, CDR1 is SGHRS and CDR2 is YFSETQ. CDR3 in amino acids: CASSLVGETQYF. CDR3 DNA sequence: TGCGCCAGCAGCTTAGTCGGTGAGACCCAGTACTTC.

This chain joins TRBV6-5 and TRBJ2-5; tentative D call: TRBD1 (5 bases). Germline lookup yields CDR1 MNHEY and CDR2 SVGAGI. CDR3 size: 15 residues. The ends were cut back, 4 bases at V and 3 bases at J, with 15 bases in the middle. The CDR3 protein is CASSSVFDSEETQYF. In DNA, the CDR3 is TGTGCCAGCAGTTCCGTATTTGACAGTGAAGAGACCCAGTACTTC.

The V and J genes are TRBV5-1 and TRBJ2-1, with TRBD1 identical over 10 bases. Germline CDR1 and CDR2: SGHRS and YFSETQ. The CDR3 totals 15 residues. V shed 2 bases, J shed 5 bases, and the junction held 4 bases outside the gene matches. As DNA, the CDR3 is TGCGCCAGCAGCTTCACGGGACAGGGGAACAATGAGCAGTTCTTC. As protein: CASSFTGQGNNEQFF.

Regarding this clone: Other DNA sequences in the sample encode the same CDR3. The gene calls are TRBV30 and TRBJ2-2; D is unresolved. The CDR3 runs to 12 residues. Per germline, CDR1 GTSNPN and CDR2 SVGIG (reference sequence). Trimming removed 0 bases from V and 7 bases from J, with 6 bases in between. The chain's CDR3 is CAWSVRFGELFF. The CDR3 DNA is TGTGCCTGGAGTGTACGATTCGGGGAGCTGTTTTTT.

The V gene is TRBV27, the J gene TRBJ2-3; tentatively, D is TRBD1 (6 bases). Trimming pared 4 bases from V and 5 bases from J, leaving 22 bases between. The CDR3 loop spans 17 amino acids. Looked up from germline, CDR1 is MNHEY and CDR2 is SMNVEV (reference sequence). CDR3 in amino acids: CASSSQIGTPMGDTQYF. The CDR3 region has the DNA TGTGCCAGCAGTTCACAGATCGGGACACCTATGGGAGATACGCAGTATTTT.

This chain links TRBV7-3 with TRBJ2-3, with D tentatively TRBD1 or TRBD2 (5 bases each). V gave up 4 bases and J gave up 4 bases, with 9 bases separating them. The germline gives CDR1 SGHTA, CDR2 FQGTGA. This CDR3 contains 13 residues. CDR3 nucleotide sequence: TGTGCCAGCAGCTCATCGGGGCCAGATACGCAGTATTTT. It translates to CASSSSGPDTQYF.

The chain employs TRBV29-1 and TRBJ2-5; tentative D call: TRBD1 (5 bases). The germline V gene has CDR1 SQVTM and CDR2 ANQGSEA. Deletions cut 6 bases from V and 5 bases from J, with 19 bases between. This CDR3 is built from 14 residues. CDR3 sequence reads: CSVVGALGFETQYF. CDR3 DNA sequence: TGCAGCGTCGTAGGGGCCCTGGGGTTTGAGACCCAGTACTTC.

V is TRBV6-5 and J is TRBJ2-3; D is possibly TRBD2 (6 bases). The CDR3 is 15 residues long. The germline gives CDR1 MNHEY, CDR2 SVGAGI. The germline V and J ends were trimmed by 2 bases and 1 base, with 10 bases remaining between them. CDR3 in DNA: TGTGCCAGCAGTTACAACGGACTACGCACAGATACGCAGTATTTT. Its translation: CASSYNGLRTDTQYF.

The V call is TRBV5-4, the J call TRBJ1-4, with unresolved D. Trimming removed 0 bases from V and 3 bases from J, with 15 bases in between. Germline V lookup: CDR1 SGHNT, CDR2 YYREEE (reference sequence). The CDR3 length is 17 residues. The DNA of the CDR3 is TGTGCCAGCAGCTTGGCCACGGAACGAGCGTCTAATGAAAAACTGTTTTTT. It specifies CASSLATERASNEKLFF.

In its sample, this clone was seen once. The chain uses TRBV4-3 and TRBJ2-3; D not resolved. CDR3 length: 13 residues. Deletions cut 1 base from V and 5 bases from J, with 7 bases between. CDR1 and CDR2 (germline): LGHNA, YSLEER. CDR3 coding DNA: TGCGCCAGCAGCCAAGGGATGGGAGATACGCAGTATTTT. It codes for CASSQGMGDTQYF.

This clone came up once. Other DNA sequences within the sample encode an identical CDR3. The chain links TRBV5-1 to TRBJ1-1; 8 nucleotides line up with TRBD1. CDR1 and CDR2 (germline): SGHRS, YFSETQ. With 5 bases clipped from V and 3 bases from J, the junction kept 6 bases outside the gene matches. This CDR3 has 14 amino acids. Written as DNA, the CDR3 is TGCGCCAGCAGTTTTGGACAGGGTGACACTGAAGCTTTCTTT. This translates into CASSFGQGDTEAFF.

The rearrangement uses TRBV15 and TRBJ1-4; 11 bases fit TRBD1. V lost 2 bases, J lost 8 bases, and 10 bases stayed unmatched. The germline V gene encodes CDR1 LNHNV and CDR2 YYDKDF (reference sequence). CDR3 length: 17 amino acids. The CDR3 region has the DNA TGTGCCACCAGCAGAAGAGGGCGGAGGACAGGGGGCGAAAAACTGTTTTTT. This translates into CATSRRGRRTGGEKLFF.